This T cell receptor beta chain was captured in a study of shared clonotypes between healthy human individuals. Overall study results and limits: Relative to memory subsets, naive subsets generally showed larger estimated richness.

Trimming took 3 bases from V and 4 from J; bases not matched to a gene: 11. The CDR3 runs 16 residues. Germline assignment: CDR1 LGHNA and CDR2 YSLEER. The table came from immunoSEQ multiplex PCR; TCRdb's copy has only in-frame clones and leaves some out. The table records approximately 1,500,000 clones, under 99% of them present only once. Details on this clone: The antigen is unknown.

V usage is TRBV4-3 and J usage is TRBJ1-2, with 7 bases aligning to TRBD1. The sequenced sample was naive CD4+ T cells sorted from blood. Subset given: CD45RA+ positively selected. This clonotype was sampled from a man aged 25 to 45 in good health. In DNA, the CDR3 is TGCGCCAGCAGCCAGGGAATGACAGGGTCGGGCTATGGCTACACCTTC. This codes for CASSQGMTGSGYGYTF.